These 18 T cell receptor beta chains originate from one sample sequenced in a study of T cell repertoires in cytomegalovirus infection. TCRdb redid the calling of the reads with MiXCR, one entry per CDR3 protein. Of some 270,000 distinct CDR3 sequences listed, about 15% were seen once; the top ten hold around 43%. Sequenced material: CD8+ T cells from PBMCs. These receptors were obtained from a human donor in good health (CMV status not recorded). Some clones in this sample may be carry-over from other donors' samples.

Remarks on this clonotype: This may be a read error, as it is one base from a much larger clone. The genes are TRBV12-3 or TRBV12-4 and TRBJ2-1, with D perhaps TRBD1 or TRBD2 (5 bases each). Trimming took 3 bases from V and 4 from J, leaving 13 bases between them. The CDR3 is made up of 15 amino acids. DNA of the CDR3: TGTGCCAGCAGTTTTGAGGGACCTACTTACAATGAGCAGTTCTTC. Amino acid sequence: CASSFEGPTYNEQFF.

The chain's CDR3 is CSVDTGGANTGELFF. DNA of the CDR3: TGCAGCGTTGATACAGGGGGCGCGAACACCGGGGAGCTGTTTTTT. The chain carries TRBV29-1 and TRBJ2-2; 9 positions match TRBD1. J lost 0 bases, V lost 3 bases, and 2 bases had no gene match. The CDR3 spans 15 residues. Per the germline V gene, CDR1 is SQVTM and CDR2 is ANQGSEA.

V usage is TRBV28 and J usage is TRBJ2-2; TRBD1 agrees at 9 bases. The CDR3 is made up of 16 amino acids. J gave up 1 base and V 4 bases, and 4 bases lay outside the gene matches. Germline V CDR1 and CDR2: MDHEN, SYDVKM. The CDR3 coding sequence is TGTGCCAGCAGTTCCTGGGGACAGGGGAACACCGGGGAGCTGTTTTTT. The encoded protein is CASSSWGQGNTGELFF.

This clonotype was counted many times. The chain has TRBV2 and TRBJ1-4, with TRBD1 identical over 8 bases. V shed 4 bases, J shed 6 bases, and the junction held 4 bases outside the gene matches. The CDR3 consists of 14 residues. Germline CDR1 is SNHLY and CDR2 is FYNNEI. The CDR3 nucleotides read TGTGCCAGCAGTGTCGGGACAGGCGATGAAAAACTGTTTTTT. Translating gives CASSVGTGDEKLFF.

This clonotype was seen more than once but under ten times. The chain employs TRBV28 and TRBJ2-5; D remains unclear. The CDR3 is made up of 15 amino acids. Germline CDR1 MDHEN, CDR2 SYDVKM. Trimming took 2 bases from V and 3 from J, leaving 13 bases between them. The CDR3 spells CASSLPGLAKETQYF. The CDR3 DNA reads TGTGCCAGCAGTTTACCGGGTCTGGCTAAAGAGACCCAGTACTTC.

This clonotype was seen a handful of times. This chain joins TRBV27 and TRBJ2-5, with D unresolved. The CDR3 spans 12 residues. The V gene's germline CDR1 is MNHEY and CDR2 SMNVEV (reference sequence). With 3 bases removed from V and 10 bases from J, the gap between germline ends came to 12 bases. The CDR3 is CASSFHGRNQYF. DNA of the CDR3: TGTGCCAGCAGTTTTCATGGAAGGAACCAGTACTTC.

In regard to this clonotype: A read error is possible here, since a much larger clone lies one base away. CDR3 in DNA: TGTGCCAGTAGTATAGATCTGAGCCGGGGCGGAGAAGAAAAACTGTTTTTT. Translating gives CASSIDLSRGGEEKLFF. The chain recombines TRBV19 with TRBJ1-4; TRBD1 is a possible D gene (5 bases). V lost 0 bases and J lost 8, with 19 bases in between. Germline V gives CDR1 LNHDA, CDR2 SQIVND (reference sequence). This CDR3 has 17 residues.

The V call is TRBV20-1, the J call TRBJ2-7; no clear D. The length of the CDR3 is 15 residues. Trimming stripped 0 bases from V and 5 bases from J, with 17 bases between. The germline V gene encodes CDR1 DFQATT and CDR2 SNEGSKA (reference sequence). This chain's CDR3 is CSARETQEVFNEQYF. CDR3 sequence (DNA): TGCAGTGCTAGAGAGACCCAGGAAGTCTTCAACGAGCAGTACTTC.

This clonotype showed up many times. This sequence joins TRBV19 and TRBJ2-7, with D perhaps matching TRBD2 (6 bases). The ends were cut back, 6 bases at V and 1 base at J, with 13 bases in the middle. Germline V gene data show CDR1 as LNHDA and CDR2 as SQIVND (reference sequence). The CDR3 has 14 residues. The CDR3 DNA reads TGTGCCAGTAGCCCTGGGAGGAGTTCCTACGAGCAGTACTTC. Protein: CASSPGRSSYEQYF.

This clonotype has only a few counts. The chain employs TRBV2 and TRBJ1-1, with D maybe TRBD1 (6 bases). The CDR3 loop spans 16 amino acids. Germline lookup yields CDR1 SNHLY and CDR2 FYNNEI. Trimming removed 10 bases at V and 3 bases at J, with 24 bases between. Here the CDR3 reads CAIRWDIAQGDTEAFF. CDR3 sequence (DNA): TGTGCCATCCGCTGGGACATCGCTCAAGGGGACACTGAAGCTTTCTTT.

The V call is TRBV4-3, the J call TRBJ2-2; D is ambiguous. Germline lookup yields CDR1 LGHNA and CDR2 YSLEER. V shed 1 base and J shed 3 bases, with 15 bases lying between them. This CDR3 region has 17 residues. The CDR3 reads CASSQASSNPHTGELFF. Here the CDR3 DNA reads TGCGCCAGCAGCCAAGCATCCAGTAACCCGCACACCGGGGAGCTGTTTTTT.

This clonotype occurred many times. The chain employs TRBV28 and TRBJ2-5; 7 bases agree with TRBD2. Germline CDR1 and CDR2: MDHEN and SYDVKM. With 6 bases clipped from V and 2 bases from J, the junction kept 15 bases outside the gene matches. The CDR3 is made up of 17 amino acids. CDR3 loop: CASSTQSKRGPQETQYF. The CDR3 bases are TGTGCCAGCAGCACCCAGTCTAAGCGGGGTCCACAAGAGACCCAGTACTTC. The variable domain in full, with the rest retrieved from reference TRBV28 and TRBJ2-5, is DVKVTQSSRYLVKRTGEKVFLECVQDMDHENMFWYRQDPGLGLRLIYFSYDVKMKEKGDIPEGYSVSREKKERFSLILESASTNQTSMYLCASSTQSKRGPQETQYFGPGTRLLVL.

The V call is TRBV10-3, the J call TRBJ2-7; TRBD1 is a possible D gene (6 bases). This CDR3 comprises 15 residues. Trimming cost V 6 bases and J 0 bases, with 15 bases left between them. CDR1 and CDR2 (germline): ENHRY, SYGVKD. Written as DNA, the CDR3 is TGTGCCATCAGGCCACAGGGATTTGGCTCCTACGAGCAGTACTTC. As protein: CAIRPQGFGSYEQYF.

This clonotype has a handful of counts. V usage is TRBV6-4 and J usage is TRBJ1-6, with no clear D. Trimming removed 0 bases from V and 3 bases from J, with 6 bases in between. Germline CDR1 is MRHNA and CDR2 is SNTAGT. This CDR3 spans 15 amino acids. CDR3 DNA: TGTGCCAGCAGTGACTCGGCAGGCTATAATTCACCCCTCCACTTT. Its protein is CASSDSAGYNSPLHF.

This clonotype was seen many times. The chain is built from TRBV7-6 and TRBJ2-7; tentatively, D is TRBD1 or TRBD2 (5 bases each). Trimming shortened V by 0 bases and J by 0 bases, and 12 bases separated the two germline ends. There are 16 residues in the CDR3. Germline lookup yields CDR1 SGHVS and CDR2 FNYEAQ. CDR3 protein: CASSLAFEGSSYEQYF. DNA for the CDR3: TGTGCCAGCAGCTTAGCATTCGAGGGGAGCTCCTACGAGCAGTACTTC.

A remark on this clonotype: A read error may produce the germline difference seen at one junction end. This chain joins TRBV2 and TRBJ1-1, with unresolved D. This CDR3 is 14 amino acids long. Germline V gene lookup returns CDR1 SNHLY and CDR2 FYNNEI. DNA of the CDR3: TGTGCCAGCAGTGAAGTCCAGAAGAACACTGAAGCTCTCTTT. It yields the protein CASSEVQKNTEALF. Complete variable domain (other parts from reference TRBV2 and TRBJ1-1): EPEVTQTPSHQVTQMGQEVILRCVPISNHLYFYWYRQILGQKVEFLVSFYNNEISEKSEIFDDQFSVERPDGSNFTLKIRSTKLEDSAMYFCASSEVQKNTEALFGQGTRLTVV.

This chain joins TRBV13 and TRBJ2-4; D assignment may be TRBD1 or TRBD2 (5 bases each). V was shortened by 5 bases and J by 0 bases, with 23 bases between the two germline ends. Germline assignment: CDR1 PRHDT and CDR2 FYEKMQ (reference sequence). The CDR3 runs to 19 residues. CDR3 loop: CASSTAAGTGYLAKNIQYF. CDR3 sequence (DNA): TGTGCCAGCAGCACCGCGGCAGGGACCGGATATCTAGCCAAAAACATTCAGTACTTC.

This clonotype appeared many times. The chain joins TRBV7-2 to TRBJ1-6; D not certain. The germline V and J ends were trimmed by 1 base and 14 bases, with 18 bases remaining between them. CDR3 length: 15 residues. The germline V gene has CDR1 SGHTA and CDR2 FQGNSA. This CDR3 reads CASSLELAATTALHF. For the CDR3, the DNA is TGTGCCAGCAGCTTAGAATTGGCGGCTACCACGGCCCTCCACTTT.